This T cell receptor (beta chain) was found in a study of T cell changes during pregnancy in multiple sclerosis. The data were produced by immunoSEQ multiplex PCR, yet TCRdb's version contains in-frame clones alone and is incomplete. The sample lists around 95,000 clones, approximately 92% occurring once. Between the trimmed V and J ends, which lost 2 bases and 9 bases, there was a span of 16 bases. The CDR3 spans 14 residues. Germline V gene data show CDR1 as MDHEN and CDR2 as SYDVKM. This receptor was taken from a female donor with multiple sclerosis, enrolled in a pregnancy study. V and J are TRBV28 and TRBJ1-2; D might be TRBD1 (6 bases). Material: peripheral blood, obtained after pregnancy. The CDR3 nucleotides read TGTGCCAGCAGTTTAACAGCCGGGACAAACAGCTACACCTTC. Its translation: CASSLTAGTNSYTF.